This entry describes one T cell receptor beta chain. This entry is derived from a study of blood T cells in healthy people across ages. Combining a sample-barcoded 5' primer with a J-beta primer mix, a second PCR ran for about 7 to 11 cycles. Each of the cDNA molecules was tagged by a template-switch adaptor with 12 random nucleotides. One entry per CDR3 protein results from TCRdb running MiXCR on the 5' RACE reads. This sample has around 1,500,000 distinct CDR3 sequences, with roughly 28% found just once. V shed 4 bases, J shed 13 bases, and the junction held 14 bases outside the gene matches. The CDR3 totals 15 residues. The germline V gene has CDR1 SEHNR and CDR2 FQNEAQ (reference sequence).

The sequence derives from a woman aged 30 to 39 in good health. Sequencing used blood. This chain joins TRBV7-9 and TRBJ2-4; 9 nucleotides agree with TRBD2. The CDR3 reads CASSSLAGLYNEQYF. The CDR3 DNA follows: TGTGCCAGCAGCTCGCTAGCGGGATTATACAATGAGCAGTACTTC.